This T cell receptor (beta chain) was retrieved from a study of CD8 T cells in ankylosing spondylitis. Overall study findings and caveats: According to the report, clones linked to the disease were significantly enriched in matched synovial fluid samples taken from ankylosing spondylitis patients. CD8+ disease-linked clones were present at relatively low frequencies in blood. Characteristic of ankylosing spondylitis blood, it appeared, was a TCR beta motif comprising several highly homologous variants. Some of these motif variants have turned up before, in reports on reactive arthritis synovial fluid and blood.

The sample holds a few counts of this clonotype. Its target is not known. Preparation of TCR beta libraries was done by quantitative 5'-RACE with molecular barcodes. TCRdb called the 5' RACE reads again in MiXCR, with one record for every CDR3 protein. The table lists about 130,000 distinct CDR3 sequences, roughly 15% of them singletons. This receptor was taken from a male donor with ankylosing spondylitis. The sequenced sample was blood, either unsorted or a sorted T cell fraction (not recorded which).

In DNA form, the CDR3 reads TGTGCCAGCATTCGAGGACGGAGCTCCTATAATTCACCCCTCCACTTT. This codes for CASIRGRSSYNSPLHF. This chain joins TRBV28 and TRBJ1-6, with D unclear. Trimming took off 7 bases at V and 0 bases at J, with 13 bases between the two ends. The germline V gene has CDR1 MDHEN and CDR2 SYDVKM. The CDR3 is 16 amino acids.